Below are 23 T cell receptor beta chains sequenced from a single sample in a study of blood T cell repertoires in COVID-19. Assay used: immunoSEQ multiplex PCR; TCRdb lists only in-frame clones, some missing. Of some 240,000 clones in the sample, roughly 82% were seen once. Source material: peripheral blood. These receptors were obtained from a middle-aged woman who had recovered from COVID-19.

The V gene is TRBV6-5, the J gene TRBJ2-3, with a weak D call TRBD2 (5 bases). This CDR3 is 15 amino acids long. Germline V lookup: CDR1 MNHEY, CDR2 SVGAGI. V was shortened by 6 bases and J by 6 bases, with 19 bases between the two germline ends. This chain's CDR3 is CASRLDRGIGDTQYF. CDR3 coding DNA: TGTGCCAGCAGGCTGGACCGAGGGATAGGCGATACGCAGTATTTT.

This clone was counted between two and nine times. The J gene is TRBJ2-1, the V gene TRBV30; 8 nucleotides line up with TRBD2. V was pared by 1 base and J by 4 bases, with 6 bases of the junction left unmatched. Germline CDR1 GTSNPN, CDR2 SVGIG (reference sequence). This CDR3 has 15 amino acids. The DNA of the CDR3 is TGTGCCTGGAGTGCCGGCACTAGCGGTTACAATGAGCAGTTCTTC. Translation gives CAWSAGTSGYNEQFF.

The chain is built from TRBV27 and TRBJ2-7; D possibly corresponds to TRBD2 (5 bases). The germline V gene has CDR1 MNHEY and CDR2 SMNVEV (reference sequence). Trimming left V 2 bases short and J 5 bases short, with 10 bases between. The CDR3 is 13 residues long. Here the CDR3 reads CASSLEGSNEQYF. The CDR3 DNA sequence: TGTGCCAGCAGTTTAGAGGGTTCCAACGAGCAGTACTTC.

The V call is TRBV18, the J call TRBJ1-5; the D is unclear. The germline V gene encodes CDR1 KGHSH and CDR2 LQKENI. The CDR3 has 16 residues. The V and J ends lost 6 bases and 1 base respectively, with 16 bases between them. CDR3 DNA: TGTGCCAGCTCCCCTGGCAGCCAGGCGAGCAATCAGCCCCAGCATTTT. Protein: CASSPGSQASNQPQHF.

This clone was found a few times. J is TRBJ2-7 and V is TRBV6-5; D is perhaps TRBD1 (5 bases). Per germline, CDR1 MNHEY and CDR2 SVGAGI. This CDR3 has 15 amino acids. Trimming took off 6 bases at V and 2 bases at J, with 17 bases between the two ends. CDR3 in amino acids: CASRNYIGQTYEQYF. The CDR3 coding sequence is TGTGCCAGCAGAAATTACATAGGACAAACCTACGAGCAGTACTTC.

The CDR3 here is CASSPQDRDYGYTF. The CDR3 DNA reads TGTGCCAGCAGCCCACAGGACAGAGACTATGGCTACACCTTC. The chain uses TRBV3-1 (or the pseudogene TRBV3-2) and TRBJ1-2, with D possibly TRBD1 on 6 matching bases. Per the germline V gene, CDR1 is LGHDT and CDR2 is YNNKEL (reference sequence). V lost 4 bases and J lost 3, with 12 bases in between. CDR3 length: 14 residues.

This clone was counted a single time. V gene TRBV6-6 combines with J gene TRBJ2-2; possibly TRBD2 for D (5 bases). Trimming shortened V by 5 bases and J by 1 base, and 8 bases separated the two germline ends. There are 14 residues in the CDR3. The germline V gene encodes CDR1 MNHNY and CDR2 SVGAGI (reference sequence). CDR3 sequence (DNA): TGTGCCAGCAGTCCACGGGGGAACACCGGGGAGCTGTTTTTT. The encoded protein is CASSPRGNTGELFF.

The chain combines TRBV19 with TRBJ2-1; 8 bases line up with TRBD2. V trimming: 5 bases; J trimming: 6 bases; junction bases outside the gene matches: 9. CDR3 length equals 15 residues. Germline V gene data show CDR1 as LNHDA and CDR2 as SQIVND (reference sequence). CDR3 in amino acids: CASSLSGGSVNEQFF. In DNA form, the CDR3 reads TGTGCCAGTAGTTTGAGCGGGGGCTCCGTCAATGAGCAGTTCTTC.

The chain links TRBV7-3 to TRBJ2-3; tentatively, D is TRBD1 (6 bases). Trimming took off 6 bases at V and 2 bases at J, with 15 bases between the two ends. This CDR3 contains 15 residues. Germline V lookup: CDR1 SGHTA, CDR2 FQGTGA. In DNA, the CDR3 is TGTGCCAGCAGGGACAGCTTGGCGAACACAGATACGCAGTATTTT. It codes for CASRDSLANTDTQYF.

The V call is TRBV7-2, the J call TRBJ2-1; 10 bases line up with TRBD2. Germline CDR1 is SGHTA and CDR2 is FQGNSA. V lost 5 bases, J lost 8 bases, and 15 bases stayed unmatched. CDR3 length equals 17 residues. The CDR3 DNA follows: TGTGCCAGCAGCCGCGGACTAGCGGTTTTCACTAGTGATGAGCAGTTCTTC. Translating gives CASSRGLAVFTSDEQFF.

The rearrangement uses TRBV3-1 (or the pseudogene TRBV3-2) and TRBJ1-1; a weak D match, TRBD1 (5 bases). Germline assignment: CDR1 LGHDT and CDR2 YNNKEL (reference sequence). V lost 4 bases, J lost 0 bases, and 12 bases lay in between. CDR3 length: 15 residues. CDR3 sequence reads: CASSPRGGVNTEAFF. In DNA form, the CDR3 reads TGTGCCAGCAGCCCGCGTGGAGGGGTGAACACTGAAGCTTTCTTT.

The gene calls are TRBV6-1 and TRBJ1-5; unclear D gene. Trimming took off 4 bases at V and 7 bases at J, with 20 bases between the two ends. CDR3 length: 16 residues. Germline-derived CDR1 and CDR2 are MNHNS and SASEGT. CDR3 amino acids: CASSVMFEGGRQPQHF. CDR3 coding DNA: TGTGCCAGCAGTGTGATGTTCGAGGGCGGCAGGCAGCCCCAGCATTTT.

The V and J genes are TRBV5-1 and TRBJ2-7; TRBD1 matches at 7 bases. V was clipped by 4 bases and J by 3 bases; unmatched bases: 7. Germline CDR1 and CDR2: SGHRS and YFSETQ. CDR3 length equals 14 residues. The CDR3 loop reads CASSTGTVIYEQYF. DNA for the CDR3: TGCGCCAGCAGCACCGGGACAGTTATCTACGAGCAGTACTTC.

This rearrangement joins TRBV5-6 to TRBJ2-3, with D maybe TRBD1 (5 bases). Between the trimmed V and J ends, which lost 4 bases and 6 bases, there was a span of 18 bases. Germline V gene data show CDR1 as SGHDT and CDR2 as YYEEEE. The CDR3 is 15 residues long. The CDR3 bases are TGTGCCAGCAGCCTCAGGGTTTCCCTAGGGGATACGCAGTATTTT. Translated: CASSLRVSLGDTQYF.

The CDR3 DNA follows: TGTGCCAGCTCGACAGGGGGCAGTGGCTACACCTTC. As protein: CASSTGGSGYTF. The J gene is TRBJ1-2, the V gene TRBV27; 10 bases align to TRBD1. Germline lookup yields CDR1 MNHEY and CDR2 SMNVEV (reference sequence). The trim removed 8 bases at V and 7 bases at J, leaving 4 bases unmatched. The CDR3 loop spans 12 amino acids.

A note on this clone: Distinct nucleotide sequences in the sample also encode this CDR3. CDR3 sequence (DNA): TGTGCCAGCAGTTTAATTATGAACACTGAAGCTTTCTTT. This encodes CASSLIMNTEAFF. V gene TRBV12-3 or TRBV12-4 combines with J gene TRBJ1-1; D unresolved. The CDR3 runs 13 residues. The ends were cut back, 2 bases at V and 0 bases at J, with 4 bases in the middle.

There are a few counts of this clone. The chain couples TRBV3-1 (or the pseudogene TRBV3-2) to TRBJ1-1; no firm D call. Deletions cut 2 bases from V and 3 bases from J, with 7 bases between. Germline V CDR1 and CDR2: LGHDT, YNNKEL (reference sequence). The length of the CDR3 is 13 residues. The CDR3 nucleotides read TGTGCCAGCAGCCAACTCAGTGACACTGAAGCTTTCTTT. Its protein is CASSQLSDTEAFF.

V and J are TRBV27 and TRBJ2-3; D not certain. The CDR3 totals 18 residues. V was trimmed by 6 bases and J by 2 bases, leaving 24 bases between them. Germline V lookup: CDR1 MNHEY, CDR2 SMNVEV (reference sequence). The CDR3: CASREVTSEYRLTDTQYF. For the CDR3, the DNA is TGTGCCAGCAGGGAAGTCACGAGCGAATACCGCCTCACAGATACGCAGTATTTT.

In this sample, this clone turned up once. The CDR3 DNA reads as TGTGCCAGCAGCCGCGCAGCGGACTCCTACAATGAGCAGTTCTTC. It specifies CASSRAADSYNEQFF. The V call is TRBV14, the J call TRBJ2-1, with a weak D call TRBD2 (5 bases). The germline CDR1 and CDR2 sequences are SGHDN and FVKESK. V was shortened by 4 bases and J by 0 bases, with 10 bases between the two germline ends. The CDR3 length is 15 residues.

CDR3 nucleotide sequence: TGTGCCATCCTCCGGGACAGGGACACAGATACGCAGTATTTT. It is translated as CAILRDRDTDTQYF. The rearrangement uses TRBV10-3 and TRBJ2-3; 9 nucleotides line up with TRBD1. Germline values: CDR1 ENHRY, CDR2 SYGVKD. This CDR3 contains 14 residues. J lost 2 bases, V lost 8 bases, and 5 bases had no gene match.

This chain joins TRBV19 and TRBJ1-2, with 7 bases matching TRBD1. V gave up 5 bases and J gave up 4 bases; unmatched junction bases: 7. CDR3 length: 14 residues. The germline V gene has CDR1 LNHDA and CDR2 SQIVND (reference sequence). For the CDR3, the DNA is TGTGCCAGTAGTGTGACAGGGCCGGCCTATGGCTACACCTTC. Its translation: CASSVTGPAYGYTF.

V is TRBV5-5 and J is TRBJ1-1, with 7 bases that match TRBD1. The CDR3 is 13 amino acids. Germline CDR1 SGHKS, CDR2 YYEKEE (reference sequence). The trim removed 3 bases at V and 4 bases at J, leaving 3 bases unmatched. DNA of the CDR3: TGTGCCAGCAGCTACGACAGGGCCACTGAAGCTTTCTTT. Translating gives CASSYDRATEAFF.

This clone was counted a few times. The rearrangement uses TRBV10-3 and TRBJ1-3; maybe TRBD1 (5 bases). V lost 0 bases and J 7 bases, leaving 10 bases between the germline ends. The CDR3 contains 14 residues. Germline V gives CDR1 ENHRY, CDR2 SYGVKD. The DNA for the CDR3 is TGTGCCATCAGTGAGTCAGGGGTTGAGAACACCATATATTTT. It encodes CAISESGVENTIYF.